This TCR beta chain came from a study of blood T cell repertoires in COVID-19 (TCRdb year 2020). About the investigation overall: Samples covering the acute and convalescent phases of COVID-19 were provided by collaborators in the United States, Italy and Spain. The material from the prospective study consisted of cDNA or gDNA derived from T cells, B-cell-depleted T cells, or PBMCs. The dataset comprised deeply sampled blood TCRbeta repertoires from subjects exposed to, actively infected with, or recovered from COVID-19. The repertoires were released in a freely available public database intended as a resource for research on the immune response to SARS-CoV-2. Samples were obtained from the ongoing ImmuneRACE study (first 160 participants) and from 1,254 subjects provided by 6 global collaborators. Sample metadata almost always included a de-identified subject ID, COVID-19 status, age in years and sex. Where available, HLA class I and class II types were taken from metadata supplied by the sample provider and were not determined by assay-based typing.

The germline V end is reduced by 4 bases and the J end by 0 bases; junction bases left unmatched: 5. From a lookup of the germline V gene (reference sequence), CDR1 and CDR2 are SGHKS and YYEKEE. Reading from cysteine to phenylalanine, the CDR3 counts 16 amino acids. This entry keeps only the CDR3 DNA: 48 bases, framed from base 1. The study at large found these results: The quantity of clinical and demographic metadata differed by source and by participant and was supplied without curation.

TCRbeta CDR3 regions were amplified from genomic DNA by means of the immunoSEQ Assay, a bias-controlled multiplex PCR. Per the source publication's procedure: Within the assay, amplification of reference gene primers was used to estimate how many nucleated cells each sample contained. Sequence reads were collapsed and filtered to measure the absolute abundance of every unique TCRbeta CDR3 rearrangement. For each sample, productive Simpson clonality was calculated as the square root of Simpson's diversity index over productive rearrangements. Not all clones reach the TCRdb copy of this immuneACCESS table, which keeps in-frame sequences only. Checked studies attribute under half of the gap to unresolved V genes and leave the rest unexplained. V and J calls and clone size follow that table, whereas D and trimming were derived from the DNA. This sample comprises a few hundred thousand clones, roughly 80% of them detected only once. Together, the top ten hold around 4% of the sample.

As for this clone: Its antigen remains unidentified. Per-base quality was not reported, and no clone a single base away is much larger than it.

Collaborating institutions collected whole blood in K2EDTA tubes following their own protocols. Collaborator samples were shipped for TCRbeta analysis as frozen whole blood, isolated PBMCs, or DNA extracted from either sample type. What was sequenced was peripheral blood. This TCR was sampled from a woman in her fifties or sixties with active or convalescent COVID-19. The chain was built from TRBV5-5 and TRBJ2-7; 12 junctional bases match TRBD2. The DNA sequence is as follows: TGTGCCAGCAGCCCCAGACTAGCGGGAGCCTCCTACGAGCAGTACTTC. Protein translation: CASSPRLAGASYEQYF.